This TCR beta chain appears in the sequencing data of a study of control samples from healthy donors and cancer patients. Germline V gene sequence: CDR1 SGHVS, CDR2 FQNEAQ. V lost 2 bases and J lost 1; bases outside the gene matches: 10. This CDR3 comprises 17 residues. Assay used: immunoSEQ multiplex PCR; TCRdb lists only in-frame clones, some missing. This sample has more than 70,000 clones, with approximately 89% found just once. The gene calls are TRBV7-8 and TRBJ1-1; TRBD1 aligns across 7 bases. Material: PBMCs. The receptor comes from a man between 60 and 75 years old with lung cancer. CDR3 in amino acids: CASSLRQGSGTNTEAFF. The CDR3 DNA follows: TGTGCCAGCAGCTTACGACAGGGCTCAGGTACGAACACTGAAGCTTTCTTT.